What follows describes a single TCR beta chain. Its cognate antigen is unknown. The sample originates from a study of Ad26.COV2.S vaccination and SARS-CoV-2 variants. On the study more broadly: As a participant in COV1001, the donor was in the Ad26.COV2.S trial arm.

The study, taken as a whole, reports: Analyses of TCR breadth and depth may have underestimated total T cell responses.

Generated by immunoSEQ multiplex PCR, the TCRdb table keeps only in-frame clones and is missing some. The sample lists roughly 400,000 clones, around 91% occurring once. The CDR3 has 13 amino acids. Trimming cost V 6 bases and J 9 bases, with 15 bases left between them. As for treatment: roughly 18 received Ad26.COV2.S at low or high dose, single or two shots; 5 received placebo; per-sample allocation not given. After the first vaccine or placebo injection, samples were drawn on day 63. It was Wuhan-strain SARS-CoV-2 spike that the Ad26 vaccine vector expressed. The material was peripheral blood, obtained in a trial of Ad26.COV2.S vaccine versus placebo. The sequence derives from a person between 18 and 59 years old who received the Ad26.COV2.S COVID-19 vaccine or a placebo. This sequence joins TRBV12-3 or TRBV12-4 and TRBJ2-1; D possibly corresponds to TRBD1 (6 bases). This chain's CDR3 is CASSSHGGGEQFF. In DNA form, the CDR3 reads TGTGCCAGCAGCTCTCATGGGGGCGGTGAGCAGTTCTTC.